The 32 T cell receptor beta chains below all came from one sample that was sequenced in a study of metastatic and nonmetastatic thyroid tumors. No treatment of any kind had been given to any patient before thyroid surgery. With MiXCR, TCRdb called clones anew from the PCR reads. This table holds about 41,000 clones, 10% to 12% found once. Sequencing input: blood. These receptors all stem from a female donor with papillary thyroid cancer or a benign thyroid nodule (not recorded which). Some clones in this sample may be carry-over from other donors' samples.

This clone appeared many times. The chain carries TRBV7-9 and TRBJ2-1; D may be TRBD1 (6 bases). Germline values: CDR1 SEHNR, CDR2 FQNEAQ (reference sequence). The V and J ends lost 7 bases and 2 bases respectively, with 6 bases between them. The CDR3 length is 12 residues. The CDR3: CASTGAYNEQFF. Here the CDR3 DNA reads TGTGCCAGCACAGGGGCCTACAATGAGCAGTTCTTC.

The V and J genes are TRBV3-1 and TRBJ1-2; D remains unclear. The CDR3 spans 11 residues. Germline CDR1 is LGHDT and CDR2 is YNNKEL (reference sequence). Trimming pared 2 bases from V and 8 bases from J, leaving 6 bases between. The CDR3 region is CASSQSRGYTF. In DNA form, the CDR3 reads TGTGCCAGCAGCCAATCAAGAGGCTACACCTTC.

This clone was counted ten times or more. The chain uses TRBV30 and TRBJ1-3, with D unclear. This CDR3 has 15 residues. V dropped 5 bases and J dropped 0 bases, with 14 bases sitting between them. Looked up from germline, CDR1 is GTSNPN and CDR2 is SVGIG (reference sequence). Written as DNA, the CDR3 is TGTGCCTGGCTCCGGCCAGGTCACTCTGGAAACACCATATATTTT. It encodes CAWLRPGHSGNTIYF.

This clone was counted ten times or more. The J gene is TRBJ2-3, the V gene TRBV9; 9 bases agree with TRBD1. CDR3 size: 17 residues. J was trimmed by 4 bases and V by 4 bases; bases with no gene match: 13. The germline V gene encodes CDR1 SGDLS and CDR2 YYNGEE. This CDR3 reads CASSLTGRGQGADTQYF. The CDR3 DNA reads TGTGCCAGCAGCCTTACAGGGAGGGGACAGGGTGCAGATACGCAGTATTTT.

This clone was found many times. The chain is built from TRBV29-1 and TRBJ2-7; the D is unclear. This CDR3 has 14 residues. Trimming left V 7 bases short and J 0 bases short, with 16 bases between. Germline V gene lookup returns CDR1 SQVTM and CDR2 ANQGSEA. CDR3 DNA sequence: TGCAGCGCTGCCCCTGACACTGTCTCCTACGAGCAGTACTTC. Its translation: CSAAPDTVSYEQYF.

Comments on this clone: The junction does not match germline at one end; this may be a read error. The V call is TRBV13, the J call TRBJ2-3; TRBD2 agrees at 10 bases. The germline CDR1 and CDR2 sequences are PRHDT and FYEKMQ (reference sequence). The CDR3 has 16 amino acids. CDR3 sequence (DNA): TGTGTCAGCAGCTTGGCTAGCGGGAGTGCGTCAGATACGCAGTATTTT. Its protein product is CVSSLASGSASDTQYF.

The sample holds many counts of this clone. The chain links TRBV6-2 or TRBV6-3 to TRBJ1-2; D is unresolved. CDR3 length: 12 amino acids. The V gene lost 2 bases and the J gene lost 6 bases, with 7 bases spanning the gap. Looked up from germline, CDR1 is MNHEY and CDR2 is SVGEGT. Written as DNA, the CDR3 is TGTGCCAGCAGTTACCCGAGGGATGGCTACACCTTC. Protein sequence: CASSYPRDGYTF.

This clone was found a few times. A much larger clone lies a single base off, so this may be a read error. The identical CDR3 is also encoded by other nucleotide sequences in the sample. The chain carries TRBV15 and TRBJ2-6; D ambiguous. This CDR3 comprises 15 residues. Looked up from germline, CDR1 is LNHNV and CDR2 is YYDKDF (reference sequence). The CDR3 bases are TGTGCCACCAGCCGCCGCCCCTCTGGTGCCAACGTCCTGACTTTC. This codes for CATSRRPSGANVLTF.

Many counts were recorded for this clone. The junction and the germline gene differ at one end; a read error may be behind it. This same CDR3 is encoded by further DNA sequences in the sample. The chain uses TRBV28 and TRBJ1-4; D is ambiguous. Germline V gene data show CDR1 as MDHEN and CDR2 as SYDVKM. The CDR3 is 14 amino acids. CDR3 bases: TGTGCCAGCGTCGAAGGTCGGTCTAATGAAAAGCTGTTTTTT. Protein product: CASVEGRSNEKLFF.

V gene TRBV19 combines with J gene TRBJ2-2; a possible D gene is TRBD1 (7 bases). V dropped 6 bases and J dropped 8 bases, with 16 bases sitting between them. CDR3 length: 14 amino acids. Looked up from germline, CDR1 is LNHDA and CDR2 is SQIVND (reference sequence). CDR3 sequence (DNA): TGTGCCAGTAGGGGGACAGTAGGGACTGGGGAGCTGTTTTTT. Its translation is CASRGTVGTGELFF.

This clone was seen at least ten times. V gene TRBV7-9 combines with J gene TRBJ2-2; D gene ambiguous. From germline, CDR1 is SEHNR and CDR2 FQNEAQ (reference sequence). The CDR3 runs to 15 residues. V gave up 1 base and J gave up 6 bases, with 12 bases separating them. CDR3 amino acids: CASSLGFYRAGELFF. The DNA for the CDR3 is TGTGCCAGCAGCTTAGGGTTCTACCGTGCCGGGGAGCTGTTTTTT.

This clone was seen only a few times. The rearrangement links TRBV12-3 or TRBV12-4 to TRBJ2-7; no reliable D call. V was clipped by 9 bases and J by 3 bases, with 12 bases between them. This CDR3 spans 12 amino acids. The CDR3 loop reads CASGLWGYEQYF. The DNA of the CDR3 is TGTGCCAGTGGGTTATGGGGCTACGAGCAGTACTTC.

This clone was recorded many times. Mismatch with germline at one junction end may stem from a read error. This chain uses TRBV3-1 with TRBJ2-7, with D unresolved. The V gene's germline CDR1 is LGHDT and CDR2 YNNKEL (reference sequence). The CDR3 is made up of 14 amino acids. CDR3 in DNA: TGTGCCAGCAGCCAGGTCGCGGCGAGCACCCGAATTCACTTC. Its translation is CASSQVAASTRIHF.

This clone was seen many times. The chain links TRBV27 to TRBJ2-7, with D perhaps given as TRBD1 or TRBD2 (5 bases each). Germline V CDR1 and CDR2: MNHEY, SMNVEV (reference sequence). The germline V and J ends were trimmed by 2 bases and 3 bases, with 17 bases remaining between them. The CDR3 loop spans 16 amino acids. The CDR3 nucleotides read TGTGCCAGCAGTTTAGCTTCGGGGCCGATATACTACGAGCAGTACTTC. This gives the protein CASSLASGPIYYEQYF.

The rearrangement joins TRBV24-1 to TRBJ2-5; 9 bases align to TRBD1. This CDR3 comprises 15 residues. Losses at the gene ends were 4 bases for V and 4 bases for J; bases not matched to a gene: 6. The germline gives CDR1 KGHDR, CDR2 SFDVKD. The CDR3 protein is CATSDPGTGLETQYF. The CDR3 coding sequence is TGTGCCACCAGTGACCCCGGGACAGGGTTAGAGACCCAGTACTTC.

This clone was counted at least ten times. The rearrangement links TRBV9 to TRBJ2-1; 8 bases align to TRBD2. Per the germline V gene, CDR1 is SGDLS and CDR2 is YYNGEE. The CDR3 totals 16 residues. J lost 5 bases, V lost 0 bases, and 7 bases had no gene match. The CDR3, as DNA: TGTGCCAGCAGCGTAGTGGCGGGAGGCCCTCACAATGAGCAGTTCTTC. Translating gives CASSVVAGGPHNEQFF.

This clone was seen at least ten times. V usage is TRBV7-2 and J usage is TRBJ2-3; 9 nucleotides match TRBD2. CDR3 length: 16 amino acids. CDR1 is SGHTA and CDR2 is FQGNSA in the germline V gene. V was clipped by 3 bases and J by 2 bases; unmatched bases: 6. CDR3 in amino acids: CASSLSLAGNTDTQYF. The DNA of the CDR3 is TGTGCCAGCAGCTTGTCCCTAGCGGGAAACACAGATACGCAGTATTTT.

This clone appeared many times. In nucleotides, the CDR3 is TGTGCCAGCAGCTCGGACAAATGGGAGACCCAGTACTTC. Encoded protein: CASSSDKWETQYF. V usage is TRBV11-3 and J usage is TRBJ2-5, with TRBD1 as a possible D gene (5 bases). Per germline, CDR1 SGHNT and CDR2 YENEEA. Trimming cost V 4 bases and J 5 bases, with 11 bases left between them. The CDR3 length is 13 residues.

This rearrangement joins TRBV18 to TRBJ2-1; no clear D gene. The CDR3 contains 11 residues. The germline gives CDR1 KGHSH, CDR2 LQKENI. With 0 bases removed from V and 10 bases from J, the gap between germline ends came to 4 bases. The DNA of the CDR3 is TGTGCCAGCTCACCACCGGGCGAGCAGTTCTTC. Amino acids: CASSPPGEQFF.

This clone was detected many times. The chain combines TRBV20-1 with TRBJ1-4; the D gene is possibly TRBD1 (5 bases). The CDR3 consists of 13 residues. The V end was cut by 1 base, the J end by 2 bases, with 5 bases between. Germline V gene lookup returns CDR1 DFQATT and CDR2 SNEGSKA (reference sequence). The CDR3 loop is CSARAGTNEKLFF. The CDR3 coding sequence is TGCAGTGCTAGAGCAGGGACTAATGAAAAACTGTTTTTT.

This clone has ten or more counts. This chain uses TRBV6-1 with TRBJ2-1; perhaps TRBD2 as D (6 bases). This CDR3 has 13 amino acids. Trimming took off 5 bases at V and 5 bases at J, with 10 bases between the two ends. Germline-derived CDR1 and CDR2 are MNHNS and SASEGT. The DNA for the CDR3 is TGTGCCAGCAGTTCTGAGCGGGACAATGAGCAGTTCTTC. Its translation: CASSSERDNEQFF.

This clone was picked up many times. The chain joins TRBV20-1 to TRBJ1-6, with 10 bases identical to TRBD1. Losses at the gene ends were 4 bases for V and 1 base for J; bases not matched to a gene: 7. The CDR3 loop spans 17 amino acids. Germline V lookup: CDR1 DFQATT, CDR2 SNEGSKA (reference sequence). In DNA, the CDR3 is TGCAGTGCTACGGGACAGGGGTATAGTTCCTATAATTCACCCCTCCACTTT. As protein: CSATGQGYSSYNSPLHF.

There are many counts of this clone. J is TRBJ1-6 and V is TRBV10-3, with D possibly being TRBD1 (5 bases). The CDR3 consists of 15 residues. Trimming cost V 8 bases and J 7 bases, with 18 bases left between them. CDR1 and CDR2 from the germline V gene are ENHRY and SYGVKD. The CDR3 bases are TGTGCCATCTCGCCCACCGGGACCGCGAATTCACCCCTCCACTTT. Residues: CAISPTGTANSPLHF.

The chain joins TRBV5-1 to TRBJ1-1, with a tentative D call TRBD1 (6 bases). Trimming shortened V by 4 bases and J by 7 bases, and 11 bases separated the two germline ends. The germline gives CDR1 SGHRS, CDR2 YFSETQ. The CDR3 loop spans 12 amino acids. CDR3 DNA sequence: TGCGCCAGCAGCCCTGAGACAGGTGAAGCTTTCTTT. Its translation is CASSPETGEAFF.

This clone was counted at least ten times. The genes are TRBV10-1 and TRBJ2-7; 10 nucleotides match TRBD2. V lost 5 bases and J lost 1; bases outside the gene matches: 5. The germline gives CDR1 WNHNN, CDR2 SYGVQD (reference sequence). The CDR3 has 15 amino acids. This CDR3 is CASSRLAGNSYEQYF. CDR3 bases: TGCGCCAGCAGTAGACTAGCGGGCAATTCCTACGAGCAGTACTTC.

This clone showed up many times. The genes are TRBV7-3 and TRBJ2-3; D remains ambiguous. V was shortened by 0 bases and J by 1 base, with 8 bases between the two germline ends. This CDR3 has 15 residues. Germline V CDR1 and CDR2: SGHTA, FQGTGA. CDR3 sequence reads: CASSLTSTGTDTQYF. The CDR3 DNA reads TGTGCCAGCAGCTTAACTTCCACTGGCACAGATACGCAGTATTTT.

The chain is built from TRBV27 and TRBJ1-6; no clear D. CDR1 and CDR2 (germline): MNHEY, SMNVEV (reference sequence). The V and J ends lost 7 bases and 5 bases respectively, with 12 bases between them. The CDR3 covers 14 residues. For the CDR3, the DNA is TGTGCCAGCAAAGGTCGGCGGAATAATTCACCCCTCCACTTT. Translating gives CASKGRRNNSPLHF.

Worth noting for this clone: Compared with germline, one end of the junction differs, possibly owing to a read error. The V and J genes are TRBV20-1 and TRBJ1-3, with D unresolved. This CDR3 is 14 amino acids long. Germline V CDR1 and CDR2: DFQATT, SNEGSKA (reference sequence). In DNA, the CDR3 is TGCAGTGCCAGAGGGTCGGGAGCTGGAAACACCACATATTTT. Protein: CSARGSGAGNTTYF.

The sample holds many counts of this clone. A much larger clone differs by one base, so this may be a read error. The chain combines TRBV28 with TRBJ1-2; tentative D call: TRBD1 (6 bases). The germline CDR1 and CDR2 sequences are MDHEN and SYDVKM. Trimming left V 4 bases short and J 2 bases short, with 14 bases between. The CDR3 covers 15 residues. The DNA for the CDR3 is TGTGCCAGCAGTTCGGGGGCAGGGCCGAACTATGGCTACACCTTC. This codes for CASSSGAGPNYGYTF.

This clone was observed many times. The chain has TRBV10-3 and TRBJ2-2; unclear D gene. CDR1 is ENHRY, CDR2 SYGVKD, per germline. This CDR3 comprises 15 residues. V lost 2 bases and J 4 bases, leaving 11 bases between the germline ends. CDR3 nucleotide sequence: TGTGCCATCAGTGAGACCGATACCCTCACCGGGGAGCTGTTTTTT. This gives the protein CAISETDTLTGELFF.

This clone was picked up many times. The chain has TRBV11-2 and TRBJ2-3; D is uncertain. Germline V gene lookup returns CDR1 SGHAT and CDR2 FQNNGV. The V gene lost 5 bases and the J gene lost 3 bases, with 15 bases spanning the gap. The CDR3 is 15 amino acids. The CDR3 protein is CASSPDQSWTDTQYF. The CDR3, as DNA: TGTGCCAGCAGCCCCGATCAGTCTTGGACAGATACGCAGTATTTT.

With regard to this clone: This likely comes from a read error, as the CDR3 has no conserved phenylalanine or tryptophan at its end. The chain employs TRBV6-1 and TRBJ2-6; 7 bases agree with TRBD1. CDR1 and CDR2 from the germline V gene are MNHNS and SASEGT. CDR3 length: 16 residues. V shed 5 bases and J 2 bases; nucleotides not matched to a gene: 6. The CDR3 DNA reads TGTGCCAGCAGTAAAGAGGGGGCCACTGGGGCCAACGTCCTGACTTTA. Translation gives CASSKEGATGANVLTL.